This T cell receptor (beta chain) was retrieved from a study of blood T cell repertoires in COVID-19. Across the study: Acute and convalescent COVID-19 samples came from the United States, Italy and Spain. Nucleic acid was either cDNA or gDNA, and it came from T cells, B-cell-depleted T cells, or PBMCs.

This clone was counted once. Authors' processing steps: Reference gene primer amplification gave estimated nucleated cell counts. TCRdb's copy holds only in-frame clones and misses some; the assay was immunoSEQ multiplex PCR. V and J calls and clone size are those listed in that table; D and trimming were worked out from the DNA. The sample consists of just over 300,000 clones, approximately 90% of them appearing once. The V end was cut by 7 bases, the J end by 7 bases, with 13 bases between. Germline CDR1 is DFQATT and CDR2 is SNEGSKA (reference sequence). The CDR3 runs 11 residues. The material sequenced was peripheral blood. This TCR was sampled from a man aged 18-30 years with active or convalescent COVID-19. This sequence joins TRBV20-1 and TRBJ1-2; perhaps TRBD1 as D (5 bases). The CDR3 DNA follows: TGCAGTGTCTGGGGGAGGGGTGGCTACACCTTC. This translates into CSVWGRGGYTF.